These 24 T cell receptor beta chains were sequenced from one sample in a study of healthy donors' naive CD4 and CD8 T cells. TCR libraries were built from around 0.45 ug of total RNA by linear amplification. TCRdb recomputed calls from the reads with MiXCR, one row per CDR3 protein. The table includes around 180,000 distinct CDR3 sequences, around 80% detected once. The sample was naive CD4+ and CD8+ T cells sorted from blood, pooled from several donors. These receptors originate from a pool of human donors in good health; the sample pools cells from several healthy donors.

V is TRBV20-1 and J is TRBJ2-7, with a possible D match to TRBD2 (6 bases). The CDR3 is 15 residues long. Trimming removed 1 base at V and 2 bases at J, with 15 bases between. CDR1 is DFQATT and CDR2 is SNEGSKA in the germline V gene (reference sequence). DNA for the CDR3: TGCAGTGCTAGAGGACCTAGCGCGCAAACCTACGAGCAGTACTTC. It is translated as CSARGPSAQTYEQYF.

This clonotype was picked up a small number of times. The chain uses TRBV29-1 and TRBJ2-7; either TRBD1 or TRBD2 may fit D (5 bases each). The length of the CDR3 is 11 residues. The germline V gene encodes CDR1 SQVTM and CDR2 ANQGSEA. The germline V and J ends were trimmed by 4 bases and 5 bases, with 9 bases remaining between them. This chain's CDR3 is CSVGGVNEQYF. The CDR3 coding sequence is TGCAGCGTTGGAGGGGTAAACGAGCAGTACTTC.

The chain recombines TRBV30 with TRBJ2-7; 7 bases align to TRBD2. Germline lookup yields CDR1 GTSNPN and CDR2 SVGIG (reference sequence). The CDR3 runs 14 residues. With V trimmed by 1 base and J by 2 bases, 5 bases remained unmatched. The CDR3 sequence is CAWSDLAATYEQYF. CDR3 DNA: TGTGCCTGGAGTGACCTAGCGGCAACCTACGAGCAGTACTTC.

The chain recombines TRBV29-1 with TRBJ1-2; TRBD1 matches 7 bases. V trimming: 5 bases; J trimming: 1 base; junction bases outside the gene matches: 13. Germline V gene data show CDR1 as SQVTM and CDR2 as ANQGSEA. The CDR3 covers 16 residues. CDR3 coding DNA: TGCAGCGTTCGAACTTACAGGGGAGGCCTTAACTATGGCTACACCTTC. It translates to CSVRTYRGGLNYGYTF.

The chain employs TRBV7-8 and TRBJ2-1; possible D gene TRBD2, 6 bases. The CDR3 sequence is 17 residues long. Trimming stripped 3 bases from V and 1 base from J, with 16 bases between. CDR1 and CDR2 from the germline V gene are SGHVS and FQNEAQ. CDR3 sequence reads: CASSFRGSTRSYNEQFF. Written as DNA, the CDR3 is TGTGCCAGCAGCTTCAGAGGGTCGACTAGGTCCTACAATGAGCAGTTCTTC.

This rearrangement joins TRBV20-1 to TRBJ2-1; 7 nucleotides match TRBD2. J lost 15 bases, V lost 1 base, and 9 bases had no gene match. Germline assignment: CDR1 DFQATT and CDR2 SNEGSKA (reference sequence). This CDR3 comprises 12 residues. CDR3 amino acids: CSARGLARVAFF. CDR3 coding DNA: TGCAGTGCTAGAGGACTAGCACGAGTCGCGTTCTTC.

The chain uses TRBV2 and TRBJ1-5; D uncertain. CDR1 SNHLY and CDR2 FYNNEI come from the germline V gene. The CDR3 loop spans 15 amino acids. V dropped 3 bases and J dropped 2 bases, with 11 bases sitting between them. The CDR3 loop is CASSEDSGGNQPQHF. CDR3 in DNA: TGTGCCAGCAGTGAGGACTCCGGAGGCAATCAGCCCCAGCATTTT.

CDR3 coding DNA: TGTGCCTCTGGTGGTCGCTCCTACGAGCAGTACTTC. It translates to CASGGRSYEQYF. The genes are TRBV27 and TRBJ2-7; D ambiguous. V lost 11 bases to trimming and J lost 0 bases, with 11 bases between them. The CDR3 has 12 residues. Germline lookup yields CDR1 MNHEY and CDR2 SMNVEV (reference sequence).

The rearrangement joins TRBV27 to TRBJ2-1, with D possibly TRBD2 on 5 matching bases. The CDR3 runs to 13 residues. The V gene lost 3 bases and the J gene lost 8 bases, with 11 bases spanning the gap. Germline V lookup: CDR1 MNHEY, CDR2 SMNVEV (reference sequence). This CDR3 is CASSLVLAYEQFF. The DNA of the CDR3 is TGTGCCAGCAGTTTGGTCCTAGCCTATGAGCAGTTCTTC.

V usage is TRBV6-5 and J usage is TRBJ2-7; 9 nucleotides line up with TRBD1. Unmatched junction bases numbered 4, after V lost 5 bases and J lost 2 bases. This CDR3 is 14 amino acids long. CDR1 and CDR2 from the germline V gene are MNHEY and SVGAGI. The CDR3 here is CASSGTGLAYEQYF. The DNA for the CDR3 is TGTGCCAGCAGTGGGACAGGGCTAGCCTACGAGCAGTACTTC.

This chain connects TRBV7-2 to TRBJ2-1, with TRBD2 matching 8 bases. Germline loops: CDR1 SGHTA, CDR2 FQGNSA. The CDR3 has 17 residues. Unmatched junction bases numbered 10, after V lost 1 base and J lost 5 bases. The CDR3 DNA sequence: TGTGCCAGCAGCTTAGTTCCCACTAGCGGAACAGACAATGAGCAGTTCTTC. The encoded protein is CASSLVPTSGTDNEQFF.

The rearrangement links TRBV30 to TRBJ2-7, with 7 bases lining up with TRBD1. There are 13 residues in the CDR3. The ends lost 0 bases at V and 4 bases at J; junction bases unmatched: 3. Germline assignment: CDR1 GTSNPN and CDR2 SVGIG (reference sequence). The DNA for the CDR3 is TGTGCCTGGAGTGTACAGGGGCCTTACGAGCAGTACTTC. Translation gives CAWSVQGPYEQYF.

This clonotype was seen a handful of times. This sequence joins TRBV29-1 and TRBJ1-1; TRBD1 might be the D (6 bases). V gave up 6 bases and J gave up 8 bases, with 22 bases separating them. This CDR3 spans 14 amino acids. In germline, CDR1 is SQVTM, CDR2 ANQGSEA. The DNA of the CDR3 is TGCAGCGTCGCAACAACTTACAGGGTCGTGGAAGCTTTCTTT. It encodes CSVATTYRVVEAFF.

The J gene is TRBJ2-5, the V gene TRBV11-2; 7 positions match TRBD1. Germline lookup yields CDR1 SGHAT and CDR2 FQNNGV. V lost 1 base to trimming and J lost 0 bases; unmatched junction nucleotides: 2. The CDR3 is made up of 15 amino acids. The CDR3 region is CASSLGDSYQETQYF. In DNA form, the CDR3 reads TGTGCCAGCAGCTTAGGGGACAGTTACCAAGAGACCCAGTACTTC.

This sequence joins TRBV27 and TRBJ1-5; maybe TRBD1 (5 bases). The germline V gene encodes CDR1 MNHEY and CDR2 SMNVEV (reference sequence). The CDR3 runs to 15 residues. The ends were cut back, 2 bases at V and 3 bases at J, with 11 bases in the middle. CDR3 bases: TGTGCCAGCAGTTTAGGTTGGGGGACCAATCAGCCCCAGCATTTT. It yields the protein CASSLGWGTNQPQHF.

The gene calls are TRBV15 and TRBJ2-7; tentatively, D is TRBD1 (6 bases). Per germline, CDR1 LNHNV and CDR2 YYDKDF (reference sequence). V was cut by 4 bases and J by 0 bases, with 13 bases left in between. This CDR3 region has 15 residues. CDR3 protein: CATSNRDTYSYEQYF. CDR3 in DNA: TGTGCCACCAGCAACCGGGACACTTACTCCTACGAGCAGTACTTC.

The chain employs TRBV6-5 and TRBJ2-3; D call uncertain. This CDR3 has 14 amino acids. V was shortened by 0 bases and J by 6 bases, with 10 bases between the two germline ends. Germline V gives CDR1 MNHEY, CDR2 SVGAGI. CDR3: CASSYSGPMDTQYF. DNA for the CDR3: TGTGCCAGCAGTTACTCTGGCCCCATGGATACGCAGTATTTT.

This rearrangement joins TRBV29-1 to TRBJ1-4, with TRBD1 matching over 7 bases. The germline gives CDR1 SQVTM, CDR2 ANQGSEA. The CDR3 has 13 residues. Trimming removed 6 bases from V and 0 bases from J; junction bases left unmatched: 1. Here the CDR3 reads CSVTGATNEKLFF. The DNA for the CDR3 is TGCAGCGTAACAGGGGCAACTAATGAAAAACTGTTTTTT.

The genes are TRBV20-1 and TRBJ1-1; D gene ambiguous. Between the trimmed V and J ends, which lost 0 bases and 1 base, there was a span of 9 bases. This CDR3 comprises 14 residues. Germline values: CDR1 DFQATT, CDR2 SNEGSKA (reference sequence). CDR3 DNA: TGCAGTGCTAGAGATTACTACAGGAACACTGAAGCTTTCTTT. Translating it yields CSARDYYRNTEAFF.

The J gene is TRBJ2-1, the V gene TRBV29-1; no reliable D call. Germline V gives CDR1 SQVTM, CDR2 ANQGSEA. The V gene lost 3 bases and the J gene lost 7 bases, with 10 bases spanning the gap. This CDR3 spans 12 amino acids. CDR3 sequence (DNA): TGCAGCGTTGATTTCGAACCAAATGAGCAGTTCTTC. This encodes CSVDFEPNEQFF.

The chain has TRBV12-3 or TRBV12-4 and TRBJ2-1, with a possible D match to TRBD2 (5 bases). V lost 5 bases to trimming and J lost 8 bases, with 13 bases between them. This CDR3 is 13 amino acids long. The CDR3 is CASSLLVPYEQFF. The CDR3 DNA follows: TGTGCCAGCAGTCTACTAGTCCCTTATGAGCAGTTCTTC.

The J gene is TRBJ2-1, the V gene TRBV21-1; the DNA was not used to check the table's D call, TRBD1. TRBV21-1 is a known pseudogene. The CDR3 is made up of 19 amino acids. The CDR3 DNA sequence: TGTGCCAGCAGCAACCCCCAAGGACGAGAGAGATGTATCTACAATGAGCAGTTCTTC. Translated, it gives CASSNPQGRERCIYNEQFF.

The genes are TRBV5-4 and TRBJ2-5, with 10 nucleotides matching TRBD2. Per germline, CDR1 SGHNT and CDR2 YYREEE (reference sequence). Unmatched junction bases numbered 4, after V lost 4 bases and J lost 4 bases. This CDR3 has 14 residues. In DNA, the CDR3 is TGTGCCAGCAGCGAGTGGACTAGCGGAGAGACCCAGTACTTC. Protein sequence: CASSEWTSGETQYF.

The chain links TRBV5-6 to TRBJ1-1, with D unresolved. The V and J ends lost 0 bases and 1 base respectively, with 10 bases between them. Germline lookup yields CDR1 SGHDT and CDR2 YYEEEE. CDR3 size: 15 residues. The CDR3: CASSLGTWTNTEAFF. The CDR3 DNA sequence: TGTGCCAGCAGCTTGGGCACTTGGACGAACACTGAAGCTTTCTTT.